Shown below are 26 T cell receptor beta chains from a single sample sequenced in a study of blood T cell repertoires in COVID-19. Method: immunoSEQ multiplex PCR; TCRdb's copy keeps in-frame clones and lacks some. Among around 250,000 clones listed, just over 85% were seen once. Sequencing was carried out using peripheral blood. The receptor set was obtained from a man aged 25 to 45 who had recovered from COVID-19.

This rearrangement joins TRBV6-5 to TRBJ1-6; no definite D call. The CDR3 runs 16 residues. Trimming took off 0 bases at V and 6 bases at J, with 12 bases between the two ends. From germline, CDR1 is MNHEY and CDR2 SVGAGI. The CDR3, as DNA: TGTGCCAGCAGTTACTCGACTCTCGCCGGTAATTCACCCCTCCACTTT. Translating it yields CASSYSTLAGNSPLHF.

The gene calls are TRBV6-2 or TRBV6-3 and TRBJ1-1, with D possibly matching TRBD1 (5 bases). The CDR3 loop spans 15 amino acids. Germline V gene lookup returns CDR1 MNHEY and CDR2 SVGEGT. With 6 bases removed from V and 4 bases from J, the gap between germline ends came to 18 bases. The CDR3 region has the DNA TGTGCCAGCAGCCCGATGGAGGGGCGTAGCACTGAAGCTTTCTTT. Translation gives CASSPMEGRSTEAFF.

The chain recombines TRBV21-1 with TRBJ1-2; TRBD1, the table's D call, was not compared with the DNA. TRBV21-1 corresponds to a pseudogene. The CDR3 runs 15 residues. CDR3 sequence: CASRNLGQRNYGYTF. The DNA of the CDR3 is TGTGCCAGCCGTAACCTTGGACAGCGTAACTATGGCTACACCTTC.

This chain joins TRBV11-3 and TRBJ2-1; 14 bases align to TRBD2. Germline CDR1 is SGHNT and CDR2 is YENEEA. The CDR3 is 19 residues long. After removal of 5 bases from V and 0 bases from J, the junction contained 9 bases not matched to a gene. The CDR3 DNA reads TGTGCCAGCAGCCCCGGGACTAGCGGGGGCCCCAGCTCCTACAATGAGCAGTTCTTC. Its protein product is CASSPGTSGGPSSYNEQFF. The variable domain in full, with the rest retrieved from reference TRBV11-3 and TRBJ2-1, is EAGVVQSPRYKIIEKKQPVAFWCNPISGHNTLYWYLQNLGQGPELLIRYENEEAVDDSQLPKDRFSAERLKGVDSTLKIQPAELGDSAVYLCASSPGTSGGPSSYNEQFFGPGTRLTVL.

In DNA, the CDR3 is TGTGCCAGCAGTGAAGCGGGGACAGGGGATCAGCCCCAGCATTTT. Its translation: CASSEAGTGDQPQHF. This chain uses TRBV6-1 with TRBJ1-5; 10 positions agree with TRBD1. Trimming cost V 0 bases and J 5 bases; bases outside gene matches: 1. The CDR3 spans 15 residues. The germline CDR1 and CDR2 sequences are MNHNS and SASEGT.

The genes are TRBV3-1 (or the pseudogene TRBV3-2) and TRBJ1-5, with D tentatively TRBD1 (6 bases). CDR1 and CDR2 from the germline V gene are LGHDT and YNNKEL (reference sequence). The CDR3 contains 14 residues. The V end lost 1 base, the J end lost 7 bases, and 11 bases lay between the germline ends. CDR3 in DNA: TGTGCCAGCAGCCAAGGAGGGGGATACCAGCCCCAGCATTTT. It specifies CASSQGGGYQPQHF.

There are a few counts of this clone. The V and J genes are TRBV6-2 or TRBV6-3 and TRBJ1-1; possibly TRBD1 for D (6 bases). Germline V CDR1 and CDR2: MNHEY, SVGEGT. The CDR3 sequence is 12 residues long. Trimming took off 4 bases at V and 7 bases at J, with 10 bases between the two ends. The CDR3: CASSFIGGEAFF. CDR3 DNA sequence: TGTGCCAGCAGTTTTATAGGGGGTGAAGCTTTCTTT.

This clone has only a few counts. J is TRBJ2-7 and V is TRBV6-6; tentative D call: TRBD1 (5 bases). Germline CDR1 MNHNY, CDR2 SVGAGI (reference sequence). The length of the CDR3 is 16 residues. Trimming cost V 6 bases and J 4 bases, with 22 bases left between them. CDR3 bases: TGTGCCAGCAGCCAAGCTCAGGGATTAATGGGATACGAGCAGTACTTC. Translated: CASSQAQGLMGYEQYF.

The J gene is TRBJ2-3, the V gene TRBV5-1; 8 bases map to TRBD1. The ends lost 4 bases at V and 0 bases at J; junction bases unmatched: 10. This CDR3 contains 17 residues. From germline, CDR1 is SGHRS and CDR2 YFSETQ. CDR3 in DNA: TGCGCCAGCAGCAACCGATGGGACAGGTCTAGCACAGATACGCAGTATTTT. This sequence encodes CASSNRWDRSSTDTQYF.

This chain connects TRBV19 to TRBJ1-2; D possibly corresponds to TRBD1 (6 bases). This CDR3 spans 15 amino acids. V was pared by 3 bases and J by 4 bases, with 15 bases between. Germline CDR1 LNHDA, CDR2 SQIVND (reference sequence). Here the CDR3 DNA reads TGTGCCAGTAGTATGCCTTGGCAGGGGAGCTATGGCTACACCTTC. Its protein is CASSMPWQGSYGYTF.

V usage is TRBV3-1 (or the pseudogene TRBV3-2) and J usage is TRBJ2-5, with D uncertain. Trimming pared 3 bases from V and 1 base from J, leaving 15 bases between. The CDR3 contains 16 residues. Germline values: CDR1 LGHDT, CDR2 YNNKEL (reference sequence). The CDR3 sequence is CASSHFGQEGQETQYF. CDR3 nucleotides: TGTGCCAGCAGCCACTTTGGGCAGGAAGGCCAAGAGACCCAGTACTTC.

This clone was found a few times. This chain connects TRBV7-6 to TRBJ1-1; 7 nucleotides match TRBD1. This CDR3 has 13 amino acids. Trimming at V came to 5 bases and at J to 6 bases, leaving 6 bases not matched to a gene. CDR1 SGHVS and CDR2 FNYEAQ come from the germline V gene. Written as DNA, the CDR3 is TGTGCCAGCAGCGACCTTACAGGGGCTGAAGCTTTCTTT. Translated: CASSDLTGAEAFF.

The rearrangement links TRBV3-1 (or the pseudogene TRBV3-2) to TRBJ2-1; 7 bases line up with TRBD1. This CDR3 has 14 residues. V shed 4 bases and J 9 bases; nucleotides not matched to a gene: 9. Germline CDR1 is LGHDT and CDR2 is YNNKEL (reference sequence). The CDR3 is CASSPRQGVGEQFF. Here the CDR3 DNA reads TGTGCCAGCAGCCCCCGTCAGGGGGTTGGTGAGCAGTTCTTC.

This clone was seen a single time. This chain joins TRBV4-3 and TRBJ2-1; D gene uncertain. Germline V CDR1 and CDR2: LGHNA, YSLEER. Trimming shortened V by 0 bases and J by 9 bases, and 12 bases separated the two germline ends. The CDR3 consists of 14 residues. CDR3 sequence reads: CASSQDQGWSEQFF. The CDR3 bases are TGCGCCAGCAGCCAAGATCAAGGATGGAGTGAGCAGTTCTTC.

In this sample, this clone turned up once. The CDR3 loop is CASRPPGGEDGYTF. The CDR3 bases are TGTGCCAGCAGACCCCCGGGTGGAGAAGATGGCTACACCTTC. The V call is TRBV6-5, the J call TRBJ1-2; no reliable D call. This CDR3 spans 14 amino acids. The germline CDR1 and CDR2 sequences are MNHEY and SVGAGI. V lost 6 bases and J lost 6, with 17 bases in between.

CDR3: CASSLDRGLMNTEAFF. CDR3 nucleotide sequence: TGTGCCAGCAGCTTAGATAGGGGCCTGATGAACACTGAAGCTTTCTTT. The V gene is TRBV11-2, the J gene TRBJ1-1; possible D gene TRBD1, 5 bases. This CDR3 has 16 amino acids. Trimming cost V 0 bases and J 0 bases, with 11 bases left between them. The germline V gene has CDR1 SGHAT and CDR2 FQNNGV.

In its sample, this clone was seen once. This chain links TRBV6-5 with TRBJ1-5; 7 nucleotides line up with TRBD1. V gave up 0 bases and J gave up 6 bases; unmatched junction bases: 5. Germline CDR1 is MNHEY and CDR2 is SVGAGI. The CDR3 sequence is 15 residues long. The CDR3 nucleotides read TGTGCCAGCAGTTACTCGATAGGGGGCGGTCAGCCCCAGCATTTT. It translates to CASSYSIGGGQPQHF.

This chain connects TRBV3-1 (or the pseudogene TRBV3-2) to TRBJ2-3; 11 bases align to TRBD2. Germline-derived CDR1 and CDR2 are LGHDT and YNNKEL (reference sequence). The CDR3 totals 15 residues. The trim removed 5 bases at V and 9 bases at J, leaving 10 bases unmatched. CDR3 amino acids: CASSSFSGGAKTQYF. The CDR3 nucleotides are TGTGCCAGCAGCAGTTTTAGCGGGGGGGCAAAAACGCAGTATTTT.

The rearrangement uses TRBV25-1 and TRBJ2-7, with a weak D call TRBD1 (6 bases). Per germline, CDR1 MGHDK and CDR2 SYGVNS. This CDR3 is 15 amino acids long. Trimming pared 3 bases from V and 6 bases from J, leaving 18 bases between. This CDR3 reads CASSDVGTPILEQYF. The CDR3 DNA follows: TGTGCCAGCAGTGACGTTGGGACACCCATCCTCGAGCAGTACTTC.

This chain uses TRBV25-1 with TRBJ2-2; perhaps TRBD1 as D (6 bases). V gave up 4 bases and J gave up 5 bases, with 8 bases separating them. The germline CDR1 and CDR2 sequences are MGHDK and SYGVNS. This CDR3 has 13 residues. CDR3 DNA: TGTGCCAGCAGTGTTACAGGGACCGGGGAGCTGTTTTTT. This gives the protein CASSVTGTGELFF.

V usage is TRBV6-5 and J usage is TRBJ1-2; D remains unclear. CDR3 length equals 14 residues. With 5 bases removed from V and 12 bases from J, the gap between germline ends came to 22 bases. Germline V CDR1 and CDR2: MNHEY, SVGAGI. The CDR3 loop is CASSPHSEGSRNTF. The DNA of the CDR3 is TGTGCCAGCAGTCCGCACTCTGAGGGCTCACGTAACACCTTC.

As to this clone: Other DNA sequences within the sample encode an identical CDR3. The gene calls are TRBV10-1 and TRBJ2-7; 13 nucleotides align to TRBD2. Losses at the gene ends were 6 bases for V and 0 bases for J; bases not matched to a gene: 5. Germline assignment: CDR1 WNHNN and CDR2 SYGVQD (reference sequence). The CDR3 is made up of 16 amino acids. The CDR3 protein is CASSPGLAGSSYEQYF. The CDR3 nucleotides are TGCGCCAGCAGCCCGGGACTAGCGGGGAGCTCCTACGAGCAGTACTTC.

This chain connects TRBV7-9 to TRBJ1-1, with 10 bases matching TRBD1. This CDR3 is 14 amino acids long. The germline gives CDR1 SEHNR, CDR2 FQNEAQ (reference sequence). V dropped 6 bases and J dropped 2; count of bases not matched to a gene: 3. This CDR3 reads CASRSTGGNTEAFF. CDR3 nucleotide sequence: TGTGCCAGCAGGTCGACAGGGGGCAACACTGAAGCTTTCTTT.

The genes are TRBV12-3 or TRBV12-4 and TRBJ2-6, with unresolved D. Trimming stripped 9 bases from V and 2 bases from J, with 8 bases between. CDR3 size: 13 residues. The CDR3 nucleotides read TGTGCCAGTGAGGTGGCTGGGGCCAACGTCCTGACTTTC. Translated: CASEVAGANVLTF.

The chain recombines TRBV12-3 or TRBV12-4 with TRBJ2-3; D is possibly TRBD2 (6 bases). Trimming left V 8 bases short and J 6 bases short, with 12 bases between. CDR3 length: 12 amino acids. The CDR3 loop reads CASGMLADTQYF. The CDR3 DNA reads TGTGCCAGCGGGATGCTAGCGGATACGCAGTATTTT.

The chain links TRBV7-8 to TRBJ2-7, with 8 bases identical to TRBD1. The length of the CDR3 is 17 residues. The V segment lost 0 bases and the J segment 9 bases; nucleotides outside the gene matches: 16. Per germline, CDR1 SGHVS and CDR2 FQNEAQ. The CDR3 DNA reads as TGTGCCAGCAGCTTAGCTACGAAATCCGGGACAGGTTTAGGGCAGTACTTC. It encodes CASSLATKSGTGLGQYF.